The sample holds many counts of the clone carrying this T cell receptor beta chain. What it binds is not known. The read is 3 residues too short to cover the CDR3 end, so that end is filled in from the germline J gene. These data come from a study of T cell clonality in common variable immunodeficiency. Study-level findings and limits: Shared TCRbeta clones were fewer between CVID subjects than controls. Fewer deletions and N-nucleotide insertions were reportedly seen in common variable immunodeficiency TCR beta sequences.

Some clones are missing from TCRdb's copy, which holds only in-frame ones; the method was immunoSEQ multiplex PCR. The repertoire has about 20,000 clones, none seen only once; the ten largest take roughly 2.7%. After removal of 4 bases from V and 0 bases from J, the junction contained 4 bases not matched to a gene. From germline, CDR1 is SGHRS and CDR2 YFSETQ. This CDR3 has 16 amino acids. Donors gave about 5 to 8 ml heparinized peripheral whole blood. This TCR was recovered from a human donor with common variable immunodeficiency. Input material: peripheral blood mononuclear cells. The chain uses TRBV5-1 and TRBJ2-3; 11 bases fit TRBD2. The part of the CDR3 DNA that was read is TGCGCCAGCAGCGTAGGGACTAGCGGTAGCACAGATACG. Encoded protein: CASSVGTSGSTDT. The whole CDR3 is CASSVGTSGSTDTQYF.